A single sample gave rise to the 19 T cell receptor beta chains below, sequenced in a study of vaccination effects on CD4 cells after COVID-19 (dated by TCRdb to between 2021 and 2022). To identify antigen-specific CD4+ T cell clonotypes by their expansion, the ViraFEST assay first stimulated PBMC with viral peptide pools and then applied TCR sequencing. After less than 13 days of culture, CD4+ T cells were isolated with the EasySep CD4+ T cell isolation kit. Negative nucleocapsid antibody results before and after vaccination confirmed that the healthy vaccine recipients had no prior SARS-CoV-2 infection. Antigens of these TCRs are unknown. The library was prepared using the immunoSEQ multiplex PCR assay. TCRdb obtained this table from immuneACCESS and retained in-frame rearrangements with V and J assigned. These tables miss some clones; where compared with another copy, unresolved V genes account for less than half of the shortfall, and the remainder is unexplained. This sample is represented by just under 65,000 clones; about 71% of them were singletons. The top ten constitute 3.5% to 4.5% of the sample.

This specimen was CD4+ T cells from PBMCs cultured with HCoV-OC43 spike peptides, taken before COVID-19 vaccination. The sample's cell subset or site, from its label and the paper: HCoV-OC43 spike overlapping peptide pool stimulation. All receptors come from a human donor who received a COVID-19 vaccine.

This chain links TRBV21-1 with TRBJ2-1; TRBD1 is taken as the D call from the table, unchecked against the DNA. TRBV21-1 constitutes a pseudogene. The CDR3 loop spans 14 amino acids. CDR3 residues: CASSNYRGLDEQFF. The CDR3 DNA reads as TGTGCCAGCAGCAACTACAGGGGGCTCGATGAGCAGTTCTTC.

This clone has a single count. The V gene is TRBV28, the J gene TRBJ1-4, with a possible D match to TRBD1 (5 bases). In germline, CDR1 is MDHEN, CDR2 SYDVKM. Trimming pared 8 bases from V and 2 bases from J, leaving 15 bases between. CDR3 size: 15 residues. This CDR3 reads CASGGPGSTNEKLFF. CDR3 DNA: TGTGCCAGCGGGGGACCGGGGTCCACTAATGAAAAACTGTTTTTT. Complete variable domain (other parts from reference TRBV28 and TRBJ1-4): DVKVTQSSRYLVKRTGEKVFLECVQDMDHENMFWYRQDPGLGLRLIYFSYDVKMKEKGDIPEGYSVSREKKERFSLILESASTNQTSMYLCASGGPGSTNEKLFFGSGTQLSVL.

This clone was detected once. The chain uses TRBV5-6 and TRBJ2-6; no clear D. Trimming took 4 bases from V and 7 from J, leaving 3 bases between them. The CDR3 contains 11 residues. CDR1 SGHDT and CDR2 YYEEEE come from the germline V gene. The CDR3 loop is CASSLANVLTF. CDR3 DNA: TGTGCCAGCAGCCTCGCCAACGTCCTGACTTTC.

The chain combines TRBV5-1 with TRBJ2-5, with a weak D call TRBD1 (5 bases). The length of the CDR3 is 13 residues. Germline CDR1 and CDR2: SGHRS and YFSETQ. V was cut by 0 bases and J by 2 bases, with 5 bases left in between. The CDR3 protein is CASSLEGQETQYF. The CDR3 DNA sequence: TGCGCCAGCAGCTTGGAGGGGCAAGAGACCCAGTACTTC. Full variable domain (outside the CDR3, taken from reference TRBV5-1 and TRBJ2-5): KAGVTQTPRYLIKTRGQQVTLSCSPISGHRSVSWYQQTPGQGLQFLFEYFSETQRNKGNFPGRFSGRQFSNSRSEMNVSTLELGDSALYLCASSLEGQETQYFGPGTRLLVL.

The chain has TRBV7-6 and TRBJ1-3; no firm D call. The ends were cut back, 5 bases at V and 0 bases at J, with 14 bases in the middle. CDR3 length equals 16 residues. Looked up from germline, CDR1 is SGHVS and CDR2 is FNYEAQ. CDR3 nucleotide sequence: TGTGCCAGCAGCCCTAGAGTGCTCAGCTCTGGAAACACCATATATTTT. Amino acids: CASSPRVLSSGNTIYF.

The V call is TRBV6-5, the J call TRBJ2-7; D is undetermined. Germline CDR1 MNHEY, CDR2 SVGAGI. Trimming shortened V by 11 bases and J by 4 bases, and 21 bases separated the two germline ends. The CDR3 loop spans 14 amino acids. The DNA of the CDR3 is TGTGCCCGCTCTGGGCAGCATGAGTTATACGAGCAGTACGTC. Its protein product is CARSGQHELYEQYV.

The CDR3 DNA sequence: TGTGCCAGCATGGTAGCTGAAGCTTTCTTT. It yields the protein CASMVAEAFF. This chain joins TRBV21-1 and TRBJ1-1. TRBV21-1 is a recognized pseudogene. This CDR3 contains 10 residues.

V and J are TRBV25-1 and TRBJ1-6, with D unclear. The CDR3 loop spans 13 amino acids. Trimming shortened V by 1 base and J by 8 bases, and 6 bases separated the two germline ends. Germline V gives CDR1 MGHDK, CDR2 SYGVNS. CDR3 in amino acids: CASSEFRDSPLHF. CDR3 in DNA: TGTGCCAGCAGTGAATTTAGGGATTCACCCCTCCACTTT.

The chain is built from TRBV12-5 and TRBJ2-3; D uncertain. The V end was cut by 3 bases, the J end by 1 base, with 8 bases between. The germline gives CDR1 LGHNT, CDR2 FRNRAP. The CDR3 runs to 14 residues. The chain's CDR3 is CASGFSPRTDTQYF. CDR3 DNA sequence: TGTGCTAGTGGTTTTTCTCCACGCACAGATACGCAGTATTTT.

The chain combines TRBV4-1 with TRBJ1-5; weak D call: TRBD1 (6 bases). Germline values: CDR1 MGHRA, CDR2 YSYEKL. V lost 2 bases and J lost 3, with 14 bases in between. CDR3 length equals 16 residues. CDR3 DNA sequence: TGCGCCAGCAGCCAAAGGTCGGACAGCTCCAATCAGCCCCAGCATTTT. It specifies CASSQRSDSSNQPQHF.

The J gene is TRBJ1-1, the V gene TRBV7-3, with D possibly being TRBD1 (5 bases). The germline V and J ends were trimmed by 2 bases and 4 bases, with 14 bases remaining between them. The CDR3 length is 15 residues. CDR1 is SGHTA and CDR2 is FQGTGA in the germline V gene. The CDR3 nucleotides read TGTGCCAGCAGCTTATTGGGGGGAGGAGGCACTGAAGCTTTCTTT. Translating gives CASSLLGGGGTEAFF.

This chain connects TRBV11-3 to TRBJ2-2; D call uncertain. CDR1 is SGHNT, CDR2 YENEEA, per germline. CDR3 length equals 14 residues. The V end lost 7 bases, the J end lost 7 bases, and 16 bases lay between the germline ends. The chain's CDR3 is CASTKEAFGGELFF. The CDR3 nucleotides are TGTGCCAGCACTAAAGAGGCATTCGGCGGGGAGCTGTTTTTT.

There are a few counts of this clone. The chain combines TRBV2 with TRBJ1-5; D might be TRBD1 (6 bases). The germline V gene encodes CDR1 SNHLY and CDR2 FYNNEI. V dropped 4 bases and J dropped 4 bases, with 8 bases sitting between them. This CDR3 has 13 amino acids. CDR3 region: CASSGTENQPQHF. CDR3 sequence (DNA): TGTGCCAGCAGTGGGACAGAGAATCAGCCCCAGCATTTT.

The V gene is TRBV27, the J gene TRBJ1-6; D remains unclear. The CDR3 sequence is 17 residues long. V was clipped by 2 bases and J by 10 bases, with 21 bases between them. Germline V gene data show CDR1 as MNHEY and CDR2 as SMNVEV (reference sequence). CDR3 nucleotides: TGTGCCAGCAGTTTAGGTATTTCGCCGGGTTGGAAATCACCCCTCCACTTT. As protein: CASSLGISPGWKSPLHF.

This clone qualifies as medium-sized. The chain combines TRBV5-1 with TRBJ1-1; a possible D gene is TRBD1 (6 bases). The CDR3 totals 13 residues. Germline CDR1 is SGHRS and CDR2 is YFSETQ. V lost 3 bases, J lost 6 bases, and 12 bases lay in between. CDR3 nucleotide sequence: TGCGCCAGCAGCTCCAGGGGCGGATCTGAAGCTTTCTTT. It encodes CASSSRGGSEAFF.

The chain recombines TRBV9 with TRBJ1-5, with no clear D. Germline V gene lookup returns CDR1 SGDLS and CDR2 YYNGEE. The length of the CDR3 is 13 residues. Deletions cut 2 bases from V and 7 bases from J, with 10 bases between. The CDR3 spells CASSVGEMQPQHF. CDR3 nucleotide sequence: TGTGCCAGCAGCGTCGGGGAGATGCAGCCCCAGCATTTT.

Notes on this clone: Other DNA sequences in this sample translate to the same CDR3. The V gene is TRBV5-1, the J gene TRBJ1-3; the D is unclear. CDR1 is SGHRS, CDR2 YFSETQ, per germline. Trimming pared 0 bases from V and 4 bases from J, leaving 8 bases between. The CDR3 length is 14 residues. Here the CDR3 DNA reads TGCGCCAGCAGCTTGGGGGGTTCAGGAAACACCATATATTTT. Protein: CASSLGGSGNTIYF.

CDR3 nucleotide sequence: TGTGCCAGCAGCTTAAACTTCGGGACAGGGGGCACTGAAGCTTTCTTT. This sequence encodes CASSLNFGTGGTEAFF. The chain joins TRBV11-2 to TRBJ1-1, with 11 bases aligning to TRBD1. From germline, CDR1 is SGHAT and CDR2 FQNNGV. This CDR3 is 16 amino acids long. V lost 2 bases, J lost 4 bases, and 6 bases stayed unmatched.

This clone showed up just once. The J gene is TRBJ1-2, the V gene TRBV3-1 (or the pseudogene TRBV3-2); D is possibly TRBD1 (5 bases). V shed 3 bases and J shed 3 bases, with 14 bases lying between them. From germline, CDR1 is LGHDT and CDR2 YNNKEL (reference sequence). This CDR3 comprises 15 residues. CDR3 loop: CASSQGPQGDYGYTF. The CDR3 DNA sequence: TGTGCCAGCAGCCAGGGCCCCCAGGGAGACTATGGCTACACCTTC.